This TCR beta chain appears in the sequencing data of a study of T cells in Graves' hyperthyroidism and ophthalmopathy. Study-level information: Blood from the periphery was taken at initial diagnosis, before any treatment.

There are many counts of this clonotype. TCR beta CDR3 sequences were amplified from RNA transcripts. The HTBI primer set was used in a first-round RT-PCR of the TCR CDR3. TCRdb used MiXCR to reprocess the multiplex PCR reads, holding one entry per CDR3 protein. The sample records 300,000 to 450,000 distinct CDR3 sequences, approximately 18% being singletons. Clinical symptoms, serum thyroxine and TRAb, thyroid ultrasound and orbital computed tomography were used for the diagnoses. Isolation of PBMCs was performed on around 9.4 ml fresh peripheral blood. The J segment lost 3 bases and the V segment lost 0 bases, leaving 10 bases of the junction unmatched. Germline-derived CDR1 and CDR2 are LNHNV and YYDKDF (reference sequence). There are 17 residues in the CDR3.

The sequence derives from a woman aged 35 to 49 with Graves' ophthalmopathy. Material for sequencing was blood. This sequence joins TRBV15 and TRBJ2-5; TRBD2 matches 7 bases. CDR3 in amino acids: CATSRDLASGGEETQYF. In DNA, the CDR3 is TGTGCCACCAGCAGAGATTTAGCTAGCGGAGGGGAAGAGACCCAGTACTTC.